This T cell receptor (beta chain) was observed in a study of cytomegalovirus exposure and HLA in healthy donors (dated by TCRdb to 2015 to 2018). Background for the entire study: An earlier analysis of 587 of the donors reported 276 Gb of sequence data and roughly 120 million unique TCR beta sequences obtained from some 170 million T cells. Rather than drawing on any new phenotypic data, the later analysis identified candidate immune exposures from TCR beta sequences and the way those sequences occurred across donors. A separate validation cohort of about 110 different subjects was used in addition to the roughly 640-subject first cohort. Every discovery cohort repertoire had been produced on one sequencing platform. Alongside the repertoire data, information on donor age, sex, ethnicity and CMV serostatus was compiled. On average, approximately 250,000 unique TCR beta nucleotide sequences were sequenced per donor among some 420 genotyped donors of the cohort, with about 17% of those sequences being non-productive. In an earlier analysis of around 540 of the donors, high-throughput TCR beta sequencing was used to judge whether each TCR beta V gene segment behaved as functional or pseudogenic. Approximately 310 gigabases of sequencing data and 70 million to 100 million unique TCR sequences were included in an early release covering around 600 HLA-typed donors. Class I and class II HLA loci were covered by the typing at four-digit resolution. Four or five DR-DQ haplotypes were handled as single units for association and clustering, since linkage in the cohort was strong. Among the roughly 380 genotyped donors, approximately 76% belonged to the genetic ancestry cluster associated with self-reported Caucasian donors. Genome-wide SNP genotypes for about 65% of the 666 donors were used in a later genetic analysis, which treated that subset as a discovery cohort. The study was designed to test whether signatures of past pathogen exposure could be identified by cataloging public T cell receptors. A later analysis re-analyzed previously published TCR beta repertoires from 660 or so donors and added high-resolution HLA genotyping to study TCR occurrence patterns. Typing coverage varied by locus: roughly 620-640 donors for A, B, C, DRB1 and DQB1; approximately 560 for DQA1; more than 600 for DPA1; under 490 for DPB1. High-throughput TCR immunosequencing, statistical association of individual TCRs with disease status, and machine learning were combined to predict cytomegalovirus infection status. The T cell repertoires of several hundred subjects were profiled by immunosequencing and related to cytomegalovirus serostatus.

On this clone: No antigen is known for it. Nothing much larger sits one base from this clone, and base qualities are not available. At the DNA level, this CDR3 is encoded by other sequences in the same sample as well.

CDR1 and CDR2 are read off the germline V gene as SGHAT and FQNNGV. Trimming costs V 5 bases and J 5 bases, and their ends lie 24 bases apart. Its CDR3 holds 17 amino acids, cysteine through phenylalanine. Of the read, only the CDR3 DNA is kept; its 51 bases are in frame from base 1. The library was built by means of the immunoSEQ multiplex PCR assay. A mixture of 60 forward primers for TCR Vbeta segments and 13 reverse primers for TCR Jbeta segments was used in the multiplex PCR. Amplification of the CDR3 region of rearranged TCR beta genes was performed with a multiplex PCR assay on genomic DNA. On the Illumina HiSeq System, the amplified TCR beta libraries were sequenced as 87-base-pair reads. The published analysis was carried out like this. A later analysis counted 65 million to 90 million unique TCR beta chains across the 650 to 800 repertoires, and roughly 11 million of these chains were shared by at least two donors. A nearest-neighbor algorithm error-corrected the raw reads and collapsed the reads into unique sequences, merging closely related sequences to remove PCR and sequencing errors. Alignment of CDR3 sequences to IMGT reference sequences was used to assign V, D and J gene segments. For a sequence to be retained, a match of at least six nucleotides to both a V gene segment and a J gene segment was required. Rearrangements were classified as productive when the CDR3 lacked stop codons and remained in frame with V and J, and all other rearrangements were classified as non-productive. CDR3 was defined by IMGT convention, running from the second conserved V-encoded cysteine to the conserved J-encoded phenylalanine. In an earlier analysis of around 640 of the donors, sequences lacking an unambiguous match to a single V gene segment were excluded. In an earlier analysis of about 590 of the donors, a V segment was called functional when productive rearrangements were above 56.7%, and segregating when the standard deviation between donors exceeded 5%. A statistical classification framework was developed to diagnose cytomegalovirus status using the catalog of TCR beta chain sequences. In a later analysis, TCR nucleotide sequences were compared against IMGT/GENE-DB human TR gene sequences so that V and J genes could be assigned. In a later analysis, CDR3 sequences and most-parsimonious VDJ recombination scenarios were assigned using the TCRdist pipeline. In a later analysis, each TCR beta chain was defined by its CDR3 amino acid sequence together with its V-gene family, and reads without a unique V-gene family were excluded. A later analysis removed 500 to 650 highly shared, low-generation-probability nucleotide sequences to deal with suspected cross-contamination and a sequencing artifact. For each public chain, a later analysis derived a clonal expansion index from normalized ranks of inferred template counts within each repertoire. Generation probabilities in a later analysis came from a VDJ recombination model fitted to out-of-frame rearrangements, and those results were checked against IGoR. A later analysis scored TCR-TCR, TCR-HLA and TCR-CMV co-occurrence with hypergeometric tests, applying a repertoire-size bias correction to TCR pairs. A later analysis estimated false discovery rates by permuting HLA or CMV assignments 20 times. In a later analysis, co-occurring TCRs were grouped using DBSCAN, and TCRdist sequence similarity was added for clustering within HLA-allele-positive subsets. For co-occurrence clustering, repertoires with fewer than 30,000 or more than 120,000 public chains were excluded, along with about five repertoires with anomalous nucleotide sharing. TCRdb limited this immuneACCESS table to in-frame rearrangements with V and J called. A share of clones is missing; checked studies link under half to unresolved V genes, and the rest is unexplained. The D gene and trimming were derived from the DNA, and the V and J assignments and clone size from that table. In all, the sample holds roughly 100,000 clones, and about 80% of those were seen once. 7.1% of the sample is held by the ten biggest clonotypes.

The cohort was made up of several hundred healthy bone marrow donors. At the time of sampling, all cohort members were nominally healthy, though unrecorded immune exposures were likely present. The donor tested CMV seropositive, placing the donor among the 289 seropositive members of the cohort. A peripheral blood sample was collected from each donor, and TCR beta sequencing was performed on peripheral blood mononuclear cells. The Qiagen DNeasy Blood Extraction Kit was used to extract genomic DNA from the blood cell samples. Study-wide findings and limitations: Most CMV-associated TCR beta chains appeared to be HLA-restricted in a later analysis, and the HLA associations seemed to be driven largely by CMV exposure. Correlated functional status among segregating V segments might be attributable to linkage disequilibrium, but an unknown experimental factor could not be ruled out. When HLA alleles, especially DR and DQ, strongly co-occurred, TCR associations were difficult to assign to individual alleles. Immune exposure information for the cohort was limited to CMV serostatus. A total of around 150 TCR beta chains were listed by the study as associated with cytomegalovirus. The authors suggested that the approach could potentially be generalized to other disease states and immunological phenotypes. The sequencing pipeline was judged likely to have produced a cluster of highly shared sequence variants as a technical artifact. According to a later analysis, TCR association rates differed among HLA loci, with DRB1 alleles showing the most associated TCRs and HLA-C alleles showing the fewest. In this cohort, only TCR beta chains were sequenced, and detectable features were limited by the absence of alpha or paired-chain data. The earlier analysis of some 540 of the donors excluded fewer than 20 rarely observed V segments, including chromosome 9 orphons, because counts were too low. Because some donors lacked HLA typing at each locus, the association tests relied only on the typed subset. Compared with equally common non-associated chains, HLA-associated TCR beta chains in a later analysis were more clonally expanded and had lower generation probabilities. A further reported finding was that TCR beta sequences accurately predicted the HLA-A and HLA-B alleles for most subjects in the first cohort. Across donors, most TCR sequences were observed very rarely, whereas some public TCRs were present in many individuals. The classifier was reported to diagnose cytomegalovirus status with high specificity and sensitivity in both the original and validation cohorts. An earlier analysis of several hundred of the donors showed that most TCR beta V segments appeared in productive rearrangements either about 90% or about 30% of the time, which broadly matched IMGT annotations. In a later genetic analysis, fewer N-insertions in productive TCRs were reported among donors in an Asian-associated ancestry cluster than the roughly 670-donor mean. At a false discovery rate of 0.05, a later analysis linked 15,000 to 20,000 TCR beta sequences to specific HLA alleles. In a later genetic analysis, a missense DCLRE1C variant was associated with V-gene and J-gene trimming of TCR beta chains, and the association was replicated in an independent cohort. A few of the identified cytomegalovirus-associated TCR beta chains were confirmed in vitro to be specific for cytomegalovirus antigens. Because the 87-base-pair reads could not distinguish some IMGT-functional V segments, including TRBV6-2 and TRBV6-3, those segments were excluded. Several of the top co-occurrence clusters appeared to be linked to parvovirus B19, influenza, CMV and Epstein-Barr virus, according to a later analysis. The presence/absence analyses assumed that sequencing depth was roughly uniform across donors, and that assumption may not be true.

Sequencing was performed on PBMCs. The receptor's source is a man in his forties or fifties in good health and CMV-seropositive. Recombination connected TRBV11-2 to TRBJ2-5; perhaps TRBD2 is the D gene, with 5 bases matching. The DNA sequence is as follows: TGTGCCAGCAGCCCCCGGCCGGGATTCCTAGGTTGGGAGACCCAGTACTTC. The translation is CASSPRPGFLGWETQYF.